This TCR beta chain is drawn from a study of T cell changes during pregnancy in multiple sclerosis. CDR1 is MNHEY and CDR2 is SMNVEV in the germline V gene (reference sequence). This CDR3 has 15 residues. V lost 6 bases to trimming and J lost 5 bases; unmatched junction nucleotides: 8. Profiled with immunoSEQ multiplex PCR; TCRdb holds only in-frame clones, not every one. The table shows 38,000 or so clones, with roughly 90% occurring only once. This TCR derives from a female donor with multiple sclerosis, enrolled in a pregnancy study. Sequences were derived from CD8+ T cells from peripheral blood mononuclear cells, sampled before pregnancy. This chain joins TRBV27 and TRBJ2-2; 8 bases match TRBD2. CDR3 nucleotides: TGTGCCAGCAGCTTAGCAGCGGGAGCAACCGGGGAGCTGTTTTTT. Translation gives CASSLAAGATGELFF.